A single TCR beta chain is shown here with its context. The entry originates in a study of blood T cell repertoires in COVID-19. Looking at the study overall: Researchers got acute and convalescent COVID-19 samples from the United States, Italy and Spain. PBMCs, B-cell-depleted T cells, or T cells provided the cDNA or gDNA that made up the material.

The CDR3 loop spans 14 amino acids. Germline CDR1 reads SGHDT; CDR2 reads YYEEEE. The V end lost 4 bases, the J end lost 1 base, and 9 bases lay between the germline ends. Repertoires were generated with immunoSEQ multiplex PCR, while TCRdb's copy carries only in-frame clones and drops some. Among just under 250,000 clones, around 88% were seen once, and the ten largest hold about 3%. The receptor was isolated from a woman in her thirties who had recovered from COVID-19. The rearrangement links TRBV5-6 to TRBJ1-3, with D maybe TRBD1 (6 bases). The material sequenced was peripheral blood. CDR3 DNA: TGTGCCAGCAGCGCGCAGGGGTCTGGAAACACCATATATTTT. This gives the protein CASSAQGSGNTIYF. The full variable domain, rest sourced from reference TRBV5-6 and TRBJ1-3, is DAGVTQSPTHLIKTRGQQVTLRCSPKSGHDTVSWYQQALGQGPQFIFQYYEEEERQRGNFPDRFSGHQFPNYSSELNVNALLLGDSALYLCASSAQGSGNTIYFGEGSWLTVV.